What follows are 18 T cell receptor beta chains derived from one specimen sequenced in a study of blood T cell repertoires in COVID-19. Method: immunoSEQ multiplex PCR; TCRdb's copy keeps in-frame clones and lacks some. The data contain about 260,000 clones, less than 90% of them singletons. Material: peripheral blood. These TCRs come from a man aged 60 to 75 who had recovered from COVID-19.

The chain has TRBV19 and TRBJ1-5, with TRBD1 identical over 9 bases. V lost 6 bases to trimming and J lost 0 bases; unmatched junction nucleotides: 9. CDR3 size: 17 residues. Germline-derived CDR1 and CDR2 are LNHDA and SQIVND (reference sequence). The CDR3 DNA reads as TGTGCCAGTAGCCCATTTGGGACAGGGAATAGCAATCAGCCCCAGCATTTT. It translates to CASSPFGTGNSNQPQHF.

With regard to this clone: This sample includes further DNA sequences coding for the same CDR3. This rearrangement joins TRBV24-1 to TRBJ2-3; D ambiguous. The germline V gene has CDR1 KGHDR and CDR2 SFDVKD. The CDR3 is 13 residues long. V shed 3 bases and J shed 6 bases, with 9 bases lying between them. The CDR3 sequence: CATSDPPSDTQYF. CDR3 DNA sequence: TGTGCCACCAGTGATCCCCCTTCTGATACGCAGTATTTT.

This chain joins TRBV4-1 and TRBJ1-1; 9 positions match TRBD1. Per germline, CDR1 MGHRA and CDR2 YSYEKL. The CDR3 is 15 amino acids. Unmatched junction bases numbered 8, after V lost 4 bases and J lost 5 bases. CDR3 protein: CASSRLTGGATEAFF. The CDR3 nucleotides are TGCGCCAGCAGCCGATTAACAGGGGGCGCGACTGAAGCTTTCTTT.

This sequence joins TRBV20-1 and TRBJ2-5; D perhaps matches TRBD1 (5 bases). V was pared by 3 bases and J by 4 bases, with 15 bases between. Germline CDR1 is DFQATT and CDR2 is SNEGSKA (reference sequence). This CDR3 spans 14 amino acids. This chain's CDR3 is CSASRQKGRETQYF. CDR3 nucleotide sequence: TGCAGTGCTAGTCGACAGAAGGGGCGAGAGACCCAGTACTTC.

This chain uses TRBV2 with TRBJ1-2, with D maybe TRBD1 (5 bases). Germline assignment: CDR1 SNHLY and CDR2 FYNNEI. Trimming removed 3 bases at V and 2 bases at J, with 16 bases between. The CDR3 sequence is 16 residues long. The CDR3 DNA sequence: TGTGCCAGCAGTGAGGGTTGGGGCAGGGAAAACTATGGCTACACCTTC. Its translation: CASSEGWGRENYGYTF.

This chain links TRBV9 with TRBJ1-3, with D uncertain. Germline values: CDR1 SGDLS, CDR2 YYNGEE. The V gene lost 0 bases and the J gene lost 4 bases, with 14 bases spanning the gap. The CDR3 runs 16 residues. CDR3 loop: CASSVAAGTVGNTIYF. In DNA form, the CDR3 reads TGTGCCAGCAGCGTAGCTGCGGGCACAGTAGGAAACACCATATATTTT.

The rearrangement joins TRBV25-1 to TRBJ2-3; a possible D gene is TRBD2 (6 bases). The CDR3 extends over 13 amino acids. Germline loops: CDR1 MGHDK, CDR2 SYGVNS. V lost 6 bases to trimming and J lost 4 bases, with 11 bases between them. The CDR3 sequence is CASRVERADTQYF. CDR3 DNA sequence: TGTGCCAGCAGAGTGGAGCGGGCAGATACGCAGTATTTT.

V gene TRBV15 combines with J gene TRBJ2-5, with a weak D call TRBD2 (5 bases). The germline gives CDR1 LNHNV, CDR2 YYDKDF (reference sequence). Deletions cut 0 bases from V and 5 bases from J, with 10 bases between. The CDR3 runs to 14 residues. For the CDR3, the DNA is TGTGCCACCAGCAGAGATTTCGGGATGGAGACCCAGTACTTC. Translated, it gives CATSRDFGMETQYF.

This sequence joins TRBV19 and TRBJ2-2; 10 positions match TRBD1. Trimming took 5 bases from V and 4 from J; bases not matched to a gene: 10. The CDR3 length is 17 residues. CDR1 is LNHDA, CDR2 SQIVND, per germline (reference sequence). DNA for the CDR3: TGTGCCAGTAGTGCCACCGTGGGACAGGGGAGCACCGGGGAGCTGTTTTTT. It translates to CASSATVGQGSTGELFF.

This clone was seen a few times. This rearrangement joins TRBV9 to TRBJ2-2, with 7 bases matching TRBD2. CDR3 length equals 17 residues. From germline, CDR1 is SGDLS and CDR2 YYNGEE. With V trimmed by 1 base and J by 0 bases, 6 bases remained unmatched. The CDR3 DNA reads as TGTGCCAGCAGCGTATACGTCGGGGGGTCGAACACCGGGGAGCTGTTTTTT. Amino acid sequence: CASSVYVGGSNTGELFF. Filled out from reference TRBV9 and TRBJ2-2, the complete variable domain reads DSGVTQTPKHLITATGQRVTLRCSPRSGDLSVYWYQQSLDQGLQFLIQYYNGEERAKGNILERFSAQQFPDLHSELNLSSLELGDSALYFCASSVYVGGSNTGELFFGEGSRLTVL.

The chain carries TRBV11-2 and TRBJ2-2; TRBD2 matches at 7 bases. In germline, CDR1 is SGHAT, CDR2 FQNNGV. The CDR3 length is 17 residues. Losses at the gene ends were 1 base for V and 6 bases for J; bases not matched to a gene: 11. CDR3 sequence: CASSLAVGLGLPGELFF. The CDR3 DNA reads as TGTGCCAGCAGCTTAGCGGTCGGACTAGGTCTTCCCGGGGAGCTGTTTTTT.

This chain joins TRBV4-2 and TRBJ1-1; D is unresolved. This CDR3 is built from 12 residues. Trimming left V 7 bases short and J 7 bases short, with 13 bases between. CDR1 is LGHNA and CDR2 is YNFKEQ in the germline V gene. The CDR3 region is CASTLGASEAFF. CDR3 bases: TGTGCCAGCACCCTGGGAGCGAGTGAAGCTTTCTTT.

V usage is TRBV14 and J usage is TRBJ1-1, with D perhaps TRBD1 (6 bases). The CDR3 runs to 16 residues. The germline V and J ends were trimmed by 2 bases and 0 bases, with 13 bases remaining between them. Germline CDR1 reads SGHDN; CDR2 reads FVKESK. This CDR3 is CASSQSETGLNTEAFF. As DNA, the CDR3 is TGTGCCAGCAGCCAAAGCGAGACAGGTTTGAACACTGAAGCTTTCTTT.

V gene TRBV6-2 or TRBV6-3 combines with J gene TRBJ1-1; no reliable D call. Germline-derived CDR1 and CDR2 are MNHEY and SVGEGT. V dropped 4 bases and J dropped 5 bases, with 5 bases sitting between them. The CDR3 contains 11 residues. The CDR3 loop reads CASSWRTEAFF. CDR3 coding DNA: TGTGCCAGCAGTTGGAGGACTGAAGCTTTCTTT.

The rearrangement joins TRBV6-1 to TRBJ2-4, with D perhaps matching TRBD2 (7 bases). Germline CDR1 and CDR2: MNHNS and SASEGT. V was shortened by 3 bases and J by 0 bases, with 12 bases between the two germline ends. The CDR3 length is 16 residues. As DNA, the CDR3 is TGTGCCAGCAGTGACAGGGGAGGGAGAGCCAAAAACATTCAGTACTTC. Translation: CASSDRGGRAKNIQYF.

CDR3 DNA sequence: TGTGCCAGCAGCCAAGAGGGGTCAGGGGGTTACAATGAGCAGTTCTTC. This gives the protein CASSQEGSGGYNEQFF. The J gene is TRBJ2-1, the V gene TRBV4-2; 7 bases agree with TRBD1. The CDR3 length is 16 residues. The trim removed 0 bases at V and 4 bases at J, leaving 6 bases unmatched. Germline-derived CDR1 and CDR2 are LGHNA and YNFKEQ.

The chain combines TRBV2 with TRBJ1-1, with TRBD1 as a possible D gene (6 bases). CDR3 size: 15 residues. V lost 5 bases and J lost 1, with 14 bases in between. CDR1 and CDR2 (germline): SNHLY, FYNNEI. CDR3 in amino acids: CASSNYREKNTEAFF. CDR3 in DNA: TGTGCCAGCAGTAATTACAGGGAGAAGAACACTGAAGCTTTCTTT.

This chain's CDR3 is CASSQDRGTGDNEQFF. DNA of the CDR3: TGTGCCAGCAGCCAAGATAGGGGGACAGGGGACAATGAGCAGTTCTTC. This rearrangement joins TRBV14 to TRBJ2-1, with 10 bases fitting TRBD1. The germline CDR1 and CDR2 sequences are SGHDN and FVKESK. CDR3 length: 16 residues. The J segment lost 5 bases and the V segment lost 0 bases, leaving 4 bases of the junction unmatched.